At least ten counts were recorded for the clone carrying this T cell receptor (beta chain). Its matching antigen is unknown. This sample is drawn from a study of early T cells in non-severe SARS-CoV-2 infection. Study-level background: Sequenced bulk RNA came from whole blood that was unsorted, and chains were unpaired.

The CDR3 covers 14 residues. The germline V gene encodes CDR1 MNHEY and CDR2 SVGAGI. Trimming removed 6 bases from V and 7 bases from J; junction bases left unmatched: 9. Tagging with unique molecular identifiers was applied to individual cDNA molecules. Via MiXCR, TCRdb re-called the 5' RACE reads, giving one row per CDR3 protein. The sample lists tens of thousands of distinct CDR3 sequences, under 15% occurring once. Study findings and constraints: VDJdb matches were skewed toward anti-spike CD8 T cell responses.

The chain joins TRBV6-5 to TRBJ2-3; 8 bases line up with TRBD1. The sample taken for sequencing was whole blood. The receptor was isolated from an adult who was a healthcare worker with PCR-confirmed SARS-CoV-2 infection or an uninfected control (not recorded which). CDR3 residues: CASSYRDRSNTQYF. The CDR3 DNA reads as TGTGCCAGCAGCTACCGGGACAGGAGCAATACGCAGTATTTT.